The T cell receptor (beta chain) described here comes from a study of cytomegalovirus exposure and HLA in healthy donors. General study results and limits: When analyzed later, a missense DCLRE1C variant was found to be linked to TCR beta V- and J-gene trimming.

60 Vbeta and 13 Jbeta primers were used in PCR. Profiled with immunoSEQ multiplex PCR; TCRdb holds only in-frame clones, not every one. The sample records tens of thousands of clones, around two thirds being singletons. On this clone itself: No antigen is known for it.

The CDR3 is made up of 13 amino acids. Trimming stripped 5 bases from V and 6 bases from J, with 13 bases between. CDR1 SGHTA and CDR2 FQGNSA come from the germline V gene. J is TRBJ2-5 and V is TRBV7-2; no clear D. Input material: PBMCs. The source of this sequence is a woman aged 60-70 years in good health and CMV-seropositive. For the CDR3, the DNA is TGTGCCAGCAGCCCTCCGGGTCTCAAGACCCAGTACTTC. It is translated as CASSPPGLKTQYF.